The present TCR beta chain was sequenced within a study of T cell responses to AZD1222 COVID-19 vaccine. For the study at large: Analysis merged second doses at about 4 or about 12 weeks.

Using immunoSEQ multiplex PCR, the repertoire was profiled, and TCRdb retains in-frame clones only, with some absent. Of roughly 110,000 clones listed, 80% to 90% are singletons. General study results and limits: Donors were chiefly white British, with a greater number of females, and clonal diversity was perhaps underestimated. Nearly half of spike-specific TCRs reportedly target variant regions that are unmutated in the B.1.351 and B.1.1.7 variants.

The germline V and J ends were trimmed by 2 bases and 0 bases, with 10 bases remaining between them. Germline V gives CDR1 KGHSH, CDR2 LQKENI. This CDR3 has 15 residues. In this sample, this clone turned up once. Its antigen remains unidentified. This TCR was sampled from an adult in good health. The chain couples TRBV18 to TRBJ1-1, with D possibly being TRBD1 (6 bases). This specimen was peripheral blood, taken on day 0 of AZD1222 vaccination. CDR3 in DNA: TGTGCCAGCTCACCAGGGGACACCCTGAACACTGAAGCTTTCTTT. Translating it yields CASSPGDTLNTEAFF.